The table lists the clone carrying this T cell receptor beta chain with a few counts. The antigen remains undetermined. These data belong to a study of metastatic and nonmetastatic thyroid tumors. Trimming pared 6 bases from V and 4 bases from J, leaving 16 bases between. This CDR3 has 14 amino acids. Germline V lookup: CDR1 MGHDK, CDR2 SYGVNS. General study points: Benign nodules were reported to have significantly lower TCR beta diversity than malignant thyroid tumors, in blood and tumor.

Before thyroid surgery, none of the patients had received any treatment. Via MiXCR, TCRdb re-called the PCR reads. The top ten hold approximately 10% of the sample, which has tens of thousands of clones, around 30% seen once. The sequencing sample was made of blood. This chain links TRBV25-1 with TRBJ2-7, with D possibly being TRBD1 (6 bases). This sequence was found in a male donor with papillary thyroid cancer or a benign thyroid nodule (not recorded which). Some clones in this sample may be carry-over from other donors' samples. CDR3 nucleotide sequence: TGTGCCAGCAGCAACGTGGGGACACAATACGAGCAGTACTTC. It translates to CASSNVGTQYEQYF.